The 4 T cell receptor beta chains reported below all come from one sample, sequenced in a study of T cell repertoires in cytomegalovirus infection. These TCRs are of unknown antigen specificity. TCRdb independently ran MiXCR on the reads; one entry per CDR3 protein. The table shows approximately 71,000 distinct CDR3 sequences, with 20% to 25% occurring only once. Sequencing used CD8+ T cells from cultured PBMCs, obtained from culture after CMV antigen stimulation. The receptor set was obtained from a human donor in good health (CMV status not recorded). Some clones in this sample may be carry-over from other donors' samples.

Turning to this clonotype: A much bigger clone sits one base away, suggesting this may be a read error. This chain joins TRBV27 and TRBJ2-6; D may be TRBD1 or TRBD2 (7 bases each). The CDR3 contains 16 residues. Between the trimmed V and J ends, which lost 7 bases and 3 bases, there was a span of 16 bases. Germline CDR1 MNHEY, CDR2 SMNVEV (reference sequence). The CDR3 spells CASILQGGLGANVLTF. Written as DNA, the CDR3 is TGTGCCAGCATCCTCCAGGGGGGGCTTGGGGCCAACGTCCTGACTTTC.

In its sample, this clonotype was seen a few times. The chain links TRBV7-9 to TRBJ1-1, with D tentatively TRBD1 (5 bases). This CDR3 is built from 16 residues. The V gene lost 2 bases and the J gene lost 1 base, with 14 bases spanning the gap. Looked up from germline, CDR1 is SEHNR and CDR2 is FQNEAQ (reference sequence). CDR3 nucleotides: TGTGCCAGCAGCTTATCCGCAGGGAATTCGAACACTGAAGCTTTCTTT. Its translation: CASSLSAGNSNTEAFF.

This clonotype showed up just a few times. The V and J genes are TRBV27 and TRBJ1-5; 9 bases match TRBD1. The V segment lost 11 bases and the J segment 1 base; nucleotides outside the gene matches: 3. This CDR3 is 13 amino acids long. Germline CDR1 reads MNHEY; CDR2 reads SMNVEV (reference sequence). The CDR3: CASGQGSNQPQHF. The CDR3 DNA is TGTGCCTCGGGACAGGGAAGCAATCAGCCCCAGCATTTT.

V usage is TRBV7-9 and J usage is TRBJ2-7, with 7 bases lining up with TRBD1. The CDR3 length is 14 residues. In germline, CDR1 is SEHNR, CDR2 FQNEAQ (reference sequence). Trimming removed 3 bases from V and 2 bases from J; junction bases left unmatched: 4. The CDR3 nucleotides read TGTGCCAGCAGCTTCAGAGGGACAGCCTACGAGCAGTACTTC. The encoded protein is CASSFRGTAYEQYF. Full variable domain (rest looked up from reference TRBV7-9 and TRBJ2-7): DTGVSQNPRHKITKRGQNVTFRCDPISEHNRLYWYRQTLGQGPEFLTYFQNEAQLEKSRLLSDRFSAERPKGSFSTLEIQRTEQGDSAMYLCASSFRGTAYEQYFGPGTRLTVT.